This T cell receptor beta chain stems from a study of cytomegalovirus exposure and HLA in healthy donors. Study-wide background: The roughly 100 million unique TCR beta sequences, from some 170 million T cells, were found by an earlier analysis.

Germline values: CDR1 MDHEN, CDR2 SYDVKM. Trimming shortened V by 2 bases and J by 4 bases, and 14 bases separated the two germline ends. CDR3 length: 15 residues. The PCR employed 60 Vbeta primers together with 13 Jbeta primers. This table comes from immunoSEQ multiplex PCR, and its TCRdb copy is limited to in-frame clones, with some not included. This table holds 75,000 to 95,000 clones, about 87% found once. Study-wide findings and caveats: More clonal expansion characterized HLA-associated TCR beta chains than equally common others in a later analysis. According to the study, around 150 TCR beta chains were cytomegalovirus-associated.

As for this clone: The antigen is undetermined.

Specimen: PBMCs. This rearrangement joins TRBV28 to TRBJ1-1; D may be TRBD1 (5 bases). The receptor was isolated from a young man in good health and CMV-seronegative. The CDR3 DNA reads TGTGCCAGCAGTTTACCCGACGGGAGGGGCACTGAAGCTTTCTTT. Amino acids: CASSLPDGRGTEAFF.